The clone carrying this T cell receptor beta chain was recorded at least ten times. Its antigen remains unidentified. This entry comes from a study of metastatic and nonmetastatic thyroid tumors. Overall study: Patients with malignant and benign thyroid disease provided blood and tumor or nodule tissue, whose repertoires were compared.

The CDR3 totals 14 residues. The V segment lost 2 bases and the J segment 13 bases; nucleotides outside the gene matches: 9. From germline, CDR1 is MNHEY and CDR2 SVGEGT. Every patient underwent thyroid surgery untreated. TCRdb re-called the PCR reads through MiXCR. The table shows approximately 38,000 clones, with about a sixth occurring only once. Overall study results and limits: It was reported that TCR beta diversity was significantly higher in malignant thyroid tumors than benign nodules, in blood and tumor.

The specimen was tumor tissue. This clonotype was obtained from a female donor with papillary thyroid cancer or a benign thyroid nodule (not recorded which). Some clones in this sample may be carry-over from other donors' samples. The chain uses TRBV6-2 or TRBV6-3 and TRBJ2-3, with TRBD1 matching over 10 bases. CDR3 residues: CASSYRDRGGIEYF. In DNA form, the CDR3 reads TGTGCCAGCAGTTACAGGGACAGGGGAGGGATCGAGTATTTT.